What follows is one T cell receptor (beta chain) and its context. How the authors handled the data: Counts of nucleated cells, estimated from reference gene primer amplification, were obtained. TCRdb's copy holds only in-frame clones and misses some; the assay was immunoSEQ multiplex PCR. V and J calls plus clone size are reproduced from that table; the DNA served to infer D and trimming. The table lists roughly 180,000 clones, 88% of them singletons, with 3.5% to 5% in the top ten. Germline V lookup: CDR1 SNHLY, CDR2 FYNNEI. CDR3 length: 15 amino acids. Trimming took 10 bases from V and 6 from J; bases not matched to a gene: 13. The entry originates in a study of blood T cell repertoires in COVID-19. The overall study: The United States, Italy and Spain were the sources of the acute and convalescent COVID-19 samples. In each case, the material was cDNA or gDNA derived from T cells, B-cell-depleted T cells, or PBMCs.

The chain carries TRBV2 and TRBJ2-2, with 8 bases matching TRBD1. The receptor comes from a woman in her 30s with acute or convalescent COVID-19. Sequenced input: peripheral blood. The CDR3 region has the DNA TGTGCCACCGGACAGGGTCGGTTTAGGGCCGGGGAGCTGTTTTTT. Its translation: CATGQGRFRAGELFF. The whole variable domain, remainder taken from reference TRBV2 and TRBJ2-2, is EPEVTQTPSHQVTQMGQEVILRCVPISNHLYFYWYRQILGQKVEFLVSFYNNEISEKSEIFDDQFSVERPDGSNFTLKIRSTKLEDSAMYFCATGQGRFRAGELFFGEGSRLTVL.